Here is one T cell receptor beta chain with its context. With 5 bases clipped from V and 5 bases from J, the junction kept 4 bases outside the gene matches. CDR3 size: 14 residues. Germline V gives CDR1 KGHSH, CDR2 LQKENI. Using immunoSEQ multiplex PCR, the repertoire was profiled, and TCRdb retains in-frame clones only, with some absent. The data hold 60,000 to 85,000 clones, with roughly 83% observed a single time. This sample is part of a study of blood T cell repertoires in COVID-19. As for the study in general: PBMCs, B-cell-depleted T cells, or T cells were the source of the cDNA or gDNA that made up the material.

V is TRBV18 and J is TRBJ1-1; 11 bases fit TRBD1. Sequenced input: peripheral blood. The clonotype originates from a man aged 80 or over with acute or convalescent COVID-19. DNA for the CDR3: TGTGCCAGCTCATTGGACAGGGGGCTTACTGAAGCTTTCTTT. This translates into CASSLDRGLTEAFF. Together with reference TRBV18 and TRBJ1-1, the CDR3 gives the full variable domain: NAGVMQNPRHLVRRRGQEARLRCSPMKGHSHVYWYRQLPEEGLKFMVYLQKENIIDESGMPKERFSAEFPKEGPSILRIQQVVRGDSAAYFCASSLDRGLTEAFFGQGTRLTVV.